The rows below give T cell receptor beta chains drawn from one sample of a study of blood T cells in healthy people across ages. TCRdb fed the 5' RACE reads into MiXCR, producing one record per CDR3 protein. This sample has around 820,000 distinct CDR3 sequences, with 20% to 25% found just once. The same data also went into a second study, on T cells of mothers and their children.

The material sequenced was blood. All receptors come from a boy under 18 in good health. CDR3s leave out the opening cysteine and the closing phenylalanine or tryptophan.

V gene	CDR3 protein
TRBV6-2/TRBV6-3	ASSTLLGSSGANVLT
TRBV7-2	ASSLRVVRGNFYEQY
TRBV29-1	SVEDPYSGANVLT
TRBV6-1	ASSEDRGFGIDTQY
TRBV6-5	ASSYKGTGGGEQY
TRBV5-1	ASSWKQVITHNEQF
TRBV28	ASSPTRQAGANVLT
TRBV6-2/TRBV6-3	ASSWTGQGDDEQF
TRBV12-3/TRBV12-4	ASSAMGKSYEQY
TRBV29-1	SVVSGVETQY
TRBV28	ASSRQGGTTGELF
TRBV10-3	AISYGTDSYEQY
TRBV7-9	ASSPRATGGPSTDTQY
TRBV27	ASNRRVQETQY
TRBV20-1	SARVFFGGASDTQY
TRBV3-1	ASSQETRSSGANVLT
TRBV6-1	ASIPRLQTNYGYT
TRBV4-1	ASSQVSSDYGYT
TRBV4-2	ASSQDPGGWDTQY
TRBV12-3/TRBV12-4	ASSFPHRETQY
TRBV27	ASRGLAGAREQY
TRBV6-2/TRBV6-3	ASRDHTVDEQF
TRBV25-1	ASRGIGGNGNEQF
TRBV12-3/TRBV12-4	ASRASGGSDTQY
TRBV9	ASSLAAGEGYEQY
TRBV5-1	ASSDLWTPSEQY
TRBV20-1	SARAEGSYERY
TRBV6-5	ASSSRTDHGYT
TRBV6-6	ATNRGSNQPQH
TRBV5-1	ASSLSGSWTDTQY
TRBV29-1	SVPDRAYGYT
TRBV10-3	AISAMGQTLYEQY
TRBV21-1	ASSRGLAGVDEQY
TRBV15	ATSGRVTGELF
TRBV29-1	SVGGAHEKLF
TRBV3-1	ASGGSRTYEQY
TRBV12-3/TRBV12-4	ASSLSGTSARQGQY
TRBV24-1	ATHNRGGPEAF
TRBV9	ASSSNVAGGREQF
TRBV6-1	ASSRNWGRSGFTDTQY
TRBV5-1	ASSLARAGTSGHNEQF
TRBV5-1	ASSLPGAEEAF
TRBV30	AWSRVSYEQY
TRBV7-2	ASSLVGGSKY
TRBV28	ASRSISELYNEQY
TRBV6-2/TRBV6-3	ASSYPYHEQF
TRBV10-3	AIKGTLAEQF
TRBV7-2	ASSLVDGGDETQY
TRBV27	ASSLPSGTDTGELF
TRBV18	ASSPEGPVNQPQH